The clone carrying this T cell receptor beta chain has a count of ten or more. As yet, its antigen is unknown. This record belongs to a study of Graves' ophthalmopathy and Graves' hyperthyroidism. Study findings and constraints: The model flagged ophthalmopathy progression at over 60% sensitivity and less than 75% specificity.

Amplified material comprised TCR beta CDR3 regions derived from RNA transcripts. After a first-round RT-PCR with HTBI primers, a second-round multiplex PCR was run. MiXCR was run by TCRdb on the multiplex PCR reads, yielding one entry per CDR3 protein. Of 400,000 to 500,000 distinct CDR3 sequences listed, roughly 21% were seen once; the top ten hold approximately 3%. V gave up 5 bases and J gave up 3 bases; unmatched junction bases: 11. CDR1 is MDHEN, CDR2 SYDVKM, per germline. This CDR3 has 16 residues. Patients were excluded if they had other autoimmune diseases or uncontrolled infections, and likewise if pregnancy or lactation applied. A diagnosis was made from clinical symptoms together with serum thyroxine, TRAb, thyroid ultrasound and orbital computed tomography. It was from under 13 ml of fresh peripheral blood that the PBMCs came.

The chain couples TRBV28 to TRBJ2-7; 9 bases match TRBD1. The TCR originated in a woman aged 18-29 years with stable Graves' hyperthyroidism. Material: peripheral blood. CDR3 residues: CASSVTRGQGFYEQYF. The CDR3 nucleotides are TGTGCCAGCAGTGTCACTCGGGGACAGGGCTTCTACGAGCAGTACTTC. The whole variable domain, remainder taken from reference TRBV28 and TRBJ2-7, is DVKVTQSSRYLVKRTGEKVFLECVQDMDHENMFWYRQDPGLGLRLIYFSYDVKMKEKGDIPEGYSVSREKKERFSLILESASTNQTSMYLCASSVTRGQGFYEQYFGPGTRLTVT.